Listed below are T cell receptor beta chains from one sample, sequenced in a study of neurological immune-mediated disorders. TCRdb ran MiXCR on the 5' RACE reads and lists one entry per CDR3 protein. The top ten clones hold 20% to 25% of a sample with approximately 15,000 distinct CDR3 sequences, approximately 21% of them seen once. Sequenced: PBMCs. The receptors were sampled from a man in his fifties or sixties in good health. Each CDR3 is given with its conserved first and last residue. A D gene is named only where the DNA matches it firmly. Size values are once, few and many counts, or a class for expanded clones, and some rows have none.

j_call,clone_size,v_call,d_call,cdr3_nt,cdr3_aa
TRBJ2-7,NA,TRBV12-3/TRBV12-4,TRBD1,TGTGCCAACACCCTCGGACAGGGTCCCTACGAGCAGTACTTC,CANTLGQGPYEQYF
TRBJ2-2,many,TRBV27,NA,TGTGCCAGCAGTAGCCAGCTCGGGGAGCTGTTTTTT,CASSSQLGELFF
TRBJ1-1,many,TRBV6-1,TRBD1,TGTGCCAGCAGTCCCGACAGGGCCCCTACTGAAGCTTTCTTT,CASSPDRAPTEAFF
TRBJ2-2,medium-sized,TRBV10-3,NA,TGTGCCATCAGTGAGGCAGCAGACTCGGGCGGGGAGCTGTTTTTT,CAISEAADSGGELFF
TRBJ2-1,many,TRBV5-1,TRBD1,TGCGCCAGCAGAAACGGGACAGGGGCTTATAATGAGCAGTTCTTC,CASRNGTGAYNEQFF
TRBJ2-5,NA,TRBV20-1,TRBD2,TGCAGTGTATTGCCGGGGCGGGAGGGTGAGACCCAGTACTTC,CSVLPGREGETQYF
TRBJ2-7,many,TRBV20-1,NA,TGCAGTGCTAGTGAGCAGGCGTACGAGCAGTACTTC,CSASEQAYEQYF
TRBJ2-1,medium-sized,TRBV7-2,NA,TGTGCCAGCAGCTTACCGGGCCGGGAAAATGAGCAGTTCTTC,CASSLPGRENEQFF
TRBJ1-2,NA,TRBV20-1,NA,TGCAGTGCTAGCTCCAGCTATGGCTACACCTTC,CSASSSYGYTF
TRBJ2-7,many,TRBV20-1,NA,TGCAGTGCTAGAGGGGCCCGCTCCTACGAGCAGTACTTC,CSARGARSYEQYF
TRBJ2-5,NA,TRBV5-1,NA,TGCGCCAGCAGCCCTCAGGGGCGGGAGACCCAGTACTTC,CASSPQGRETQYF
TRBJ1-1,many,TRBV29-1,NA,TGCAGCGTTGAAGATCCGGGGGTAGGGCCTGAAGCTTTCTTT,CSVEDPGVGPEAFF
TRBJ2-3,NA,TRBV20-1,TRBD2,TGCAGTGCTAGAGATCTCGGGGCGGGAGGGCCCACAGATACGCAGTATTTT,CSARDLGAGGPTDTQYF
TRBJ2-7,many,TRBV6-5,NA,TGTGCCAGCAGTTACTCCCTAGGGGCCGCTGGGGGCTACGAGCAGTACTTC,CASSYSLGAAGGYEQYF
TRBJ2-1,many,TRBV27,NA,TGTGCCAGCAGCACCCTGGGCCCCTACAATGAGCAGTTCTTC,CASSTLGPYNEQFF
TRBJ2-7,medium-sized,TRBV5-1,TRBD1,TGCGCCAGCAAGGGGGCCAGTCCCTACGAGCAGTACTTC,CASKGASPYEQYF
TRBJ2-7,many,TRBV7-9,NA,TGTGCCAGCAGCTTAGTCGCCGGGCCGGTGGACGAGCAGTACTTC,CASSLVAGPVDEQYF
TRBJ2-1,few,TRBV4-3,TRBD1,TGCGCCAGCAGCCAAGAAAGGACAGGGCTAGATGAGCAGTTCTTC,CASSQERTGLDEQFF
TRBJ2-5,NA,TRBV5-4,NA,TGTGCCAGCAGCCAAAGTAGGGGGAACGGAGAGACCCAGTACTTC,CASSQSRGNGETQYF
TRBJ1-1,NA,TRBV7-6,NA,TGTGCCAGCAGCTTCGGGGGGAACACTGAAGCTTTCTTT,CASSFGGNTEAFF
TRBJ2-6,NA,TRBV5-1,TRBD1,TGCGCCAGCAGTTCGACAGGGCTCGGGGCCAACGTCCTGACTTTC,CASSSTGLGANVLTF
TRBJ2-5,medium-sized,TRBV5-1,NA,TGCGCCAGCAGCTTGGCCCAAGAGACCCAGTACTTC,CASSLAQETQYF
TRBJ2-2,medium-sized,TRBV6-2/TRBV6-3,TRBD1,TGTGCCAGCAGTTACTCGGGGACAGCCACCGGGGAGCTGTTTTTT,CASSYSGTATGELFF
TRBJ2-7,medium-sized,TRBV5-1,NA,TGCGCCAGCGTTCCAGAGGTCGAGCAGTACTTC,CASVPEVEQYF
TRBJ2-3,many,TRBV28,NA,TGTGCCAGCAGTAGGTGGGGCAGCACAGATACGCAGTATTTT,CASSRWGSTDTQYF
TRBJ1-4,NA,TRBV5-1,TRBD1,TGCGCCAGCAGCGCTGGGACAGGGAGTGAAAAACTGTTTTTT,CASSAGTGSEKLFF
TRBJ2-1,many,TRBV5-5,NA,TGTGCCAGCAGCCAAGCAAACCGGGACAATGAGCAGTTCTTC,CASSQANRDNEQFF
TRBJ2-7,many,TRBV5-1,NA,TGCGCCAGCAGTTCCCCACCGTCCTACGAGCAGTACTTC,CASSSPPSYEQYF
TRBJ2-1,NA,TRBV19,TRBD2,TGTGCCAGTAGTTCACGCGGGAGTTTAATCTACAATGAGCAGTTCTTC,CASSSRGSLIYNEQFF
TRBJ2-3,medium-sized,TRBV20-1,NA,TGCAGTGCCTCTTGGGCGGGACACAGGATAGATACGCAGTATTTT,CSASWAGHRIDTQYF
TRBJ1-1,many,TRBV10-2,TRBD1,TGCGCCAGCACCGGACAGGGGGTCACTGAAGCTTTCTTT,CASTGQGVTEAFF
TRBJ1-2,NA,TRBV28,TRBD1,TGTGCCAGCAGTCCGCAGGGGGCTGGAGGCTACACCTTC,CASSPQGAGGYTF
TRBJ2-7,many,TRBV28,NA,TGTGCCAGCAGAGGGGGGGGTAGCGGCTACGAGCAGTACTTC,CASRGGGSGYEQYF
TRBJ2-2,many,TRBV5-5,TRBD1,TGTGCCAGCAGGGAAGGGGGCTCGGACACCGGGGAGCTGTTTTTT,CASREGGSDTGELFF
TRBJ1-4,many,TRBV7-2,NA,TGTGCCAGCAATCTCCCGGGTGAAAAACTGTTTTTT,CASNLPGEKLFF
TRBJ2-3,many,TRBV5-1,NA,TGCGCCAGCAGCCCCCAGGGACTCAAGACCACAGATACGCAGTATTTT,CASSPQGLKTTDTQYF
TRBJ1-1,many,TRBV5-5,NA,TGTGCCAGCAGCCCGGACAGCCTCCCGGCGGAAGCTTTCTTT,CASSPDSLPAEAFF
TRBJ1-4,medium-sized,TRBV27,TRBD1,TGTGCCAGCAGTACACAGGGGTTAACTAATGAAAAACTGTTTTTT,CASSTQGLTNEKLFF
TRBJ1-6,NA,TRBV9,NA,TGTGCCAGCAGCGTAGGCGGTAATTCACCCCTCCACTTT,CASSVGGNSPLHF
TRBJ2-7,NA,TRBV2,NA,TGTGCCAGCAGACGAAACCTGGGGTCCTCGAGCTCCTACGAGCAGTACTTC,CASRRNLGSSSSYEQYF
TRBJ1-3,many,TRBV12-3/TRBV12-4,NA,TGTGCCAGCATCCGGGGCTCTGGAAACACCATATATTTT,CASIRGSGNTIYF
TRBJ2-3,many,TRBV5-1,NA,TGCGCCAGCAGCTTGGAGGGAGGTGCAGATACGCAGTATTTT,CASSLEGGADTQYF
TRBJ2-3,many,TRBV10-3,TRBD1,TGTGCCATCAGTGACAGGGGGCAGACAGATACGCAGTATTTT,CAISDRGQTDTQYF
TRBJ2-4,many,TRBV20-1,TRBD2,TGCAGTGCTCCCGGGGAGGGAGCCAAAAACATTCAGTACTTC,CSAPGEGAKNIQYF
TRBJ2-5,NA,TRBV5-4,TRBD2,TGTGCCAGCAGTTTGGGGGGGGGTCAAGAGACCCAGTACTTC,CASSLGGGQETQYF
TRBJ2-1,many,TRBV7-9,NA,TGTGCCAGCAGCCCCCTCGGGCCGAGGCAGGGTGAGCAGTTCTTC,CASSPLGPRQGEQFF
TRBJ2-7,many,TRBV5-1,TRBD2,TGCGCCAGCAGCTTGGGGTCGGGGACTAGCGGGACGTACGAGCAGTACTTC,CASSLGSGTSGTYEQYF
TRBJ2-7,many,TRBV20-1,NA,TGCAGTGCTAGTGGTTGGCCCTCCGACGAGCAGTACTTC,CSASGWPSDEQYF
TRBJ2-7,many,TRBV20-1,TRBD2,TGCAGTGCTAGAGATTCGGGAGGGCCGGGTTCCTTCTACGAGCAGTACTTC,CSARDSGGPGSFYEQYF
TRBJ2-3,many,TRBV7-3,NA,TGTGCCAGCAGCCCCGGTTTTGGGCGAACAGAGGGCCCTAGCACAGATACGCAGTATTTT,CASSPGFGRTEGPSTDTQYF
TRBJ2-6,many,TRBV20-1,NA,TGCAGTGCTCAGAGGCAGAAAGCCCTTGGGGCCAACGTCCTGACTTTC,CSAQRQKALGANVLTF